Included here is one T cell receptor (beta chain) sequence, with context. The antigen is unknown. These data originate in a study of cytomegalovirus exposure and HLA in healthy donors. Both 60 Vbeta primers and 13 Jbeta primers went into the PCR. Assay: immunoSEQ multiplex PCR; the TCRdb copy retains only in-frame clones and omits some. The listing records around 45,000 clones. Germline V gene sequence: CDR1 MGHDK, CDR2 SYGVNS. The CDR3 spans 14 residues. Trimming shortened V by 8 bases and J by 4 bases, and 16 bases separated the two germline ends. Study results and caveats: A link between a missense DCLRE1C variant and TCR beta V- and J-gene trimming emerged from a later analysis.

The V and J genes are TRBV25-1 and TRBJ2-3; D might be TRBD1 (6 bases). The source is a male donor in good health and CMV-seronegative. The specimen was PBMCs. The CDR3 protein is CASVRGSSPDTQYF. As DNA, the CDR3 is TGTGCCAGCGTTAGGGGGAGTTCCCCAGATACGCAGTATTTT.